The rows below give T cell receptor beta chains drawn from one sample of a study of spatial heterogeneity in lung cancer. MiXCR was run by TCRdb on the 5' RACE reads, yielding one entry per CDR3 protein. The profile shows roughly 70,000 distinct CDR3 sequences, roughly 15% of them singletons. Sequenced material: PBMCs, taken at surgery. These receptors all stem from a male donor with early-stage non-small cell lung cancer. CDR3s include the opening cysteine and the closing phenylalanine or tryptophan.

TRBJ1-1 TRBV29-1 CSVALGVRTEAFF
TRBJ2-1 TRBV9 CASSVGLAMYNEQFF
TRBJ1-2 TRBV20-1 CSARDGTGPHYGYTF
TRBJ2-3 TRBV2 CASTRGRPLDTQYF
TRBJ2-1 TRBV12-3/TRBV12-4 CASSEKVLAVSSYNEQFF
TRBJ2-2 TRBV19 CASTPGQGNTGELFF
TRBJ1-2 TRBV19 CASRPDRGDSINYGGYTF
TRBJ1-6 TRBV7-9 CASSTGDRTNSPLHF
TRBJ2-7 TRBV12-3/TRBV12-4 CASSLLPGGSYEQYF
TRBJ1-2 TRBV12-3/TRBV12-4 CASSLGAGPLGYGYTF
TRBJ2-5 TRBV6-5 CASSLAGGPSETQYF
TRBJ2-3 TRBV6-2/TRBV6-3 CASSYSGSADTQYF
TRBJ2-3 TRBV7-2 CASRHRGPTDTQYF
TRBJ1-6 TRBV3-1 CATGDLASPLHF
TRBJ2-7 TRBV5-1 CASSLGPGREQYF
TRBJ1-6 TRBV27 CASGWWDTGIRPLHF
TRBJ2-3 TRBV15 CATSRGGSADTQYF
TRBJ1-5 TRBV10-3 CATSRENSNQPQHF
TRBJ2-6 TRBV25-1 CASQSPGTGQWSGANVLTF
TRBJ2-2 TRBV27 CASSPGAGPYTGELFF
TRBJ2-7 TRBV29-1 CSVEGSGSYEQYF
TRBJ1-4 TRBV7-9 CASSPGTGAGNEKLFF
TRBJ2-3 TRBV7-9 CASSLPLATDTQYF
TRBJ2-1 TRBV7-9 CASSLFRLGSYNEQFF
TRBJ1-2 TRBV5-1 CASSLGTPSYGYTF
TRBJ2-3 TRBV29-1 CSVERDPRNTQYF
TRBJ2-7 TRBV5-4 CASSLGLSGEQYF
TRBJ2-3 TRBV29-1 CSLLTDTDTQYF
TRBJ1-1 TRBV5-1 CASRFTGTEAFF
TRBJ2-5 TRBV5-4 CASSSGQQETQYF
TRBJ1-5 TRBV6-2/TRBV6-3 CASRQTGGGQPQHF
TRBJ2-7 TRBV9 CASSLGASGRTSSYEQYF
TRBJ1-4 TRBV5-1 CASSSNPGGVEKLFF
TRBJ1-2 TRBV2 CASSYDRGNGYTF
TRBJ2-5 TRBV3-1 CASSLGPQETQYF
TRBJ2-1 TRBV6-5 CASRTLGLDEQFF
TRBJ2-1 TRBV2 CASSPAPGVYNEQFF
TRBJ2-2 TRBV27 CASRLDRGNTGELFF
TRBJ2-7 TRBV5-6 CASSREYSVYEQYF
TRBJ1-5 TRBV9 CASSAGQQPQHF
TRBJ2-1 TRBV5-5 CASSERDRPNEQFF
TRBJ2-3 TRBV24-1 CATRTGGSDTQYF
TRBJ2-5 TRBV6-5 CASSYSMTQLETQYF
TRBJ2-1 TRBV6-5 CASSGSVGDYNEQFF
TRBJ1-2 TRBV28 CASISDYVVYGYTF